The 9 T cell receptor beta chains given below trace back to one sample, sequenced in a study of shared clonotypes between healthy human individuals. Assay used: immunoSEQ multiplex PCR; TCRdb lists only in-frame clones, some missing. The table lists about 820,000 clones, about 92% of them singletons, with 24% in the top ten. Selected positively for CCR7 and CD45RO-negative, naive CD8 cells excluded terminally differentiated effector memory CD45RA+ cells. The specimen was naive CD8+ T cells sorted from blood. The receptors were sampled from a young man in good health.

V and J are TRBV11-2 and TRBJ1-1; D is unresolved. The CDR3 has 14 amino acids. CDR1 SGHAT and CDR2 FQNNGV come from the germline V gene. With 4 bases removed from V and 5 bases from J, the gap between germline ends came to 14 bases. CDR3 in DNA: TGTGCCAGCAGCTCCGACGGGTGGGTGACTGAAGCTTTCTTT. It translates to CASSSDGWVTEAFF.

About this clone: The same CDR3 is also encoded by other DNA sequences in this sample. The chain recombines TRBV11-2 with TRBJ1-1, with D unresolved. The V gene's germline CDR1 is SGHAT and CDR2 FQNNGV. V shed 5 bases and J shed 4 bases, with 11 bases lying between them. The CDR3 totals 13 residues. In DNA, the CDR3 is TGTGCCAGCAGCCTCGGCGTTGGCACTGAAGCTTTCTTT. Translation gives CASSLGVGTEAFF.

The CDR3 bases are TGCAGCGTTGAATGGGACTCCACCCTGGCCGGGGAGCTGTTTTTT. It codes for CSVEWDSTLAGELFF. The V call is TRBV29-1, the J call TRBJ2-2, with a possible D match to TRBD2 (6 bases). Germline CDR1 reads SQVTM; CDR2 reads ANQGSEA. V was clipped by 2 bases and J by 6 bases, with 16 bases between them. The CDR3 extends over 15 amino acids.

V is TRBV15 and J is TRBJ1-3; D uncertain. V was clipped by 0 bases and J by 0 bases, with 9 bases between them. The CDR3 length is 16 residues. Germline values: CDR1 LNHNV, CDR2 YYDKDF (reference sequence). The chain's CDR3 is CATSRDPVSSGNTIYF. CDR3 in DNA: TGTGCCACCAGCAGAGATCCTGTGAGCTCTGGAAACACCATATATTTT.

This rearrangement joins TRBV4-1 to TRBJ2-7; D unclear. The CDR3 is 17 amino acids. Trimming took off 2 bases at V and 2 bases at J, with 19 bases between the two ends. From germline, CDR1 is MGHRA and CDR2 YSYEKL. The CDR3 region has the DNA TGCGCCAGCAGCCAACTAAACTACCCCGATGGGACCTACGAGCAGTACTTC. Its protein is CASSQLNYPDGTYEQYF.

The chain joins TRBV7-9 to TRBJ1-5, with unresolved D. The germline V gene encodes CDR1 SEHNR and CDR2 FQNEAQ (reference sequence). Trimming left V 5 bases short and J 3 bases short, with 14 bases between. This CDR3 comprises 15 residues. Here the CDR3 reads CASSPEGSTNQPQHF. The CDR3, as DNA: TGTGCCAGCAGCCCCGAAGGGAGTACCAATCAGCCCCAGCATTTT.

V gene TRBV18 combines with J gene TRBJ2-5; TRBD1 or TRBD2 may be the D gene (5 bases each). The V gene lost 2 bases and the J gene lost 5 bases, with 12 bases spanning the gap. CDR3 size: 14 residues. Germline V gene sequence: CDR1 KGHSH, CDR2 LQKENI. In DNA form, the CDR3 reads TGTGCCAGCTCACCATGGGGGAGCGGTGAGACCCAGTACTTC. Translation gives CASSPWGSGETQYF.

The chain couples TRBV21-1 to TRBJ2-7; the table's TRBD1 call for D was not verified on the DNA. TRBV21-1 is described as a pseudogene. The CDR3 consists of 16 residues. The CDR3 loop reads CASSKGTGRESWEQYF. In DNA form, the CDR3 reads TGTGCCAGCAGCAAAGGGACAGGTCGGGAATCATGGGAGCAGTACTTC.

The gene calls are TRBV7-3 and TRBJ2-2; 8 nucleotides line up with TRBD1. Germline V gene data show CDR1 as SGHTA and CDR2 as FQGTGA. The CDR3 is 16 residues long. J lost 1 base, V lost 4 bases, and 5 bases had no gene match. The chain's CDR3 is CASSSYRGENTGELFF. In DNA form, the CDR3 reads TGTGCCAGCAGCTCATACAGGGGGGAGAACACCGGGGAGCTGTTTTTT.